A single sample gave rise to the 30 T cell receptor beta chains below, sequenced in a study of early T cells in non-severe SARS-CoV-2 infection. Using its own MiXCR run on the 5' RACE reads, TCRdb lists one record per CDR3 protein. The repertoire holds about 81,000 distinct CDR3 sequences, with 5% to 7% as singletons. The sequencing input was whole blood. The source is an adult who was a healthcare worker with PCR-confirmed SARS-CoV-2 infection or an uninfected control (not recorded which).

This clonotype was seen a handful of times. This chain joins TRBV7-4 and TRBJ2-7; possible D gene TRBD2, 5 bases. Trimming cost V 3 bases and J 0 bases, with 15 bases left between them. Germline-derived CDR1 and CDR2 are SGHVT and SQSDAQ. The CDR3 length is 16 residues. The CDR3 DNA reads as TGTGCCAGCAGCTTCTCGAGCGGCGCCTGCTCCTACGAGCAGTACTTC. Its translation: CASSFSSGACSYEQYF.

This clonotype was picked up a small number of times. The J gene is TRBJ1-5, the V gene TRBV18, with D uncertain. The length of the CDR3 is 16 residues. Germline values: CDR1 KGHSH, CDR2 LQKENI. Trimming took 4 bases from V and 2 from J, leaving 15 bases between them. The CDR3 DNA reads TGTGCCAGCTCACTGACACCGCCCCAAGGCAATCAGCCCCAGCATTTT. It encodes CASSLTPPQGNQPQHF.

This clonotype was seen repeatedly, ten times or more. The chain combines TRBV5-6 with TRBJ2-3; 8 nucleotides agree with TRBD2. The CDR3 consists of 18 residues. V was clipped by 0 bases and J by 2 bases; unmatched bases: 11. Germline loops: CDR1 SGHDT, CDR2 YYEEEE. The CDR3 DNA follows: TGTGCCAGCAGCTTGGGAAGGCTAGCGGGCCGGCTCACAGATACGCAGTATTTT. This encodes CASSLGRLAGRLTDTQYF.

This chain uses TRBV2 with TRBJ2-7; D remains unclear. CDR3 length equals 11 residues. The V gene lost 4 bases and the J gene lost 4 bases, with 5 bases spanning the gap. Per the germline V gene, CDR1 is SNHLY and CDR2 is FYNNEI. CDR3 region: CASSVKYEQYF. DNA of the CDR3: TGTGCCAGCAGTGTAAAATACGAGCAGTACTTC.

This clonotype has ten or more counts. The gene calls are TRBV5-1 and TRBJ2-7, with D hard to call. CDR1 and CDR2 from the germline V gene are SGHRS and YFSETQ. The CDR3 has 12 amino acids. Trimming took off 4 bases at V and 1 base at J, with 6 bases between the two ends. CDR3 in amino acids: CASSADSYEQYF. CDR3 nucleotide sequence: TGCGCCAGCAGCGCCGATTCCTACGAGCAGTACTTC.

In its sample, this clonotype was seen a few times. V usage is TRBV12-3 or TRBV12-4 and J usage is TRBJ2-2; possibly TRBD1 for D (6 bases). The CDR3 is 16 amino acids. The ends were cut back, 6 bases at V and 0 bases at J, with 14 bases in the middle. In DNA, the CDR3 is TGTGCCAGCAGCCCCAGGGGTCTCGCGAACACCGGGGAGCTGTTTTTT. As protein: CASSPRGLANTGELFF.

The sample holds a few counts of this clonotype. The CDR3 DNA reads as TGTGCCAGCAGGCCCGGGACAGGGGATTCACCCCTCCACTTT. Its translation: CASRPGTGDSPLHF. The chain is built from TRBV28 and TRBJ1-6; TRBD1 aligns across 10 bases. CDR3 length: 14 amino acids. The germline gives CDR1 MDHEN, CDR2 SYDVKM. V shed 6 bases, J shed 8 bases, and the junction held 4 bases outside the gene matches.

The V and J genes are TRBV7-2 and TRBJ2-3; 9 positions match TRBD2. The CDR3 is made up of 15 amino acids. Germline trimming cut 1 base from V and 5 bases from J; bases unmatched to any gene: 4. The germline V gene has CDR1 SGHTA and CDR2 FQGNSA. The CDR3: CASSLGVAGEDTQYF. The CDR3 nucleotides are TGTGCCAGCAGCTTAGGAGTAGCGGGAGAAGATACGCAGTATTTT.

With respect to this clonotype: A much larger clone differs by one base, so this may be a read error. The chain links TRBV12-3 or TRBV12-4 to TRBJ2-7; perhaps D is TRBD1 or TRBD2 (5 bases each). The V end was cut by 6 bases, the J end by 5 bases, with 20 bases between. The CDR3 is 15 residues long. The DNA for the CDR3 is TGTGCCAGCAGACCACCCGGGGCAGGGATGCACGAGCAGTACTTC. This gives the protein CASRPPGAGMHEQYF.

The table lists this clonotype with many counts. The chain combines TRBV28 with TRBJ2-4; D possibly matches TRBD1 or TRBD2 (5 bases each). The ends were cut back, 4 bases at V and 0 bases at J, with 19 bases in the middle. Germline loops: CDR1 MDHEN, CDR2 SYDVKM. The CDR3 length is 18 residues. CDR3 residues: CASSSTSLGRTAKNIQYF. CDR3 in DNA: TGTGCCAGCAGTTCAACCTCCCTGGGACGAACAGCCAAAAACATTCAGTACTTC.

This clonotype was counted ten times or more. The rearrangement joins TRBV6-2 or TRBV6-3 to TRBJ1-1, with D unclear. The germline CDR1 and CDR2 sequences are MNHEY and SVGEGT. The CDR3 sequence is 13 residues long. The V and J ends lost 2 bases and 1 base respectively, with 5 bases between them. CDR3 in amino acids: CASSYIGNTEAFF. The CDR3 DNA sequence: TGTGCCAGCAGTTACATAGGGAACACTGAAGCTTTCTTT.

This clonotype was recorded many times. This sequence joins TRBV6-1 and TRBJ1-5, with 9 bases lining up with TRBD1. Germline loops: CDR1 MNHNS, CDR2 SASEGT. The ends lost 0 bases at V and 5 bases at J; junction bases unmatched: 2. The CDR3 runs to 15 residues. The CDR3 spells CASSEAGTGHQPQHF. The CDR3 region has the DNA TGTGCCAGCAGTGAAGCCGGGACAGGGCATCAGCCCCAGCATTTT.

A few counts support this clonotype. The rearrangement uses TRBV28 and TRBJ1-5; no reliable D call. Trimming stripped 3 bases from V and 10 bases from J, with 7 bases between. Germline CDR1 MDHEN, CDR2 SYDVKM. This CDR3 has 11 residues. Here the CDR3 DNA reads TGTGCCAGCAGTTTGGCGCCTCCCCAGCATTTT. It codes for CASSLAPPQHF.

This chain links TRBV6-6 with TRBJ1-4; unclear D gene. Germline assignment: CDR1 MNHNY and CDR2 SVGAGI (reference sequence). V was clipped by 0 bases and J by 0 bases, with 11 bases between them. The CDR3 is 17 amino acids. Here the CDR3 reads CASSYSDVKATNEKLFF. CDR3 DNA sequence: TGTGCCAGCAGTTACTCGGACGTTAAAGCAACTAATGAAAAACTGTTTTTT.

This clonotype has at least ten counts. The chain has TRBV3-1 and TRBJ2-7, with D tentatively TRBD1 or TRBD2 (5 bases each). CDR3 length: 15 residues. V lost 4 bases, J lost 5 bases, and 18 bases lay in between. Germline lookup yields CDR1 LGHDT and CDR2 YNNKEL (reference sequence). As DNA, the CDR3 is TGTGCCAGCAGCCGAGGGACGGCCCCCGAGGACGAGCAGTACTTC. Its protein product is CASSRGTAPEDEQYF.

The rearrangement joins TRBV6-6 to TRBJ1-2; no clear D. Trimming cost V 1 base and J 3 bases, with 12 bases left between them. Germline V gene data show CDR1 as MNHNY and CDR2 as SVGAGI (reference sequence). The CDR3 is 15 residues long. The DNA of the CDR3 is TGTGCCAGCAGTTACTACTTTTCTTGGGACTATGGCTACACCTTC. Translating it yields CASSYYFSWDYGYTF.

This clonotype was detected many times. This chain links TRBV6-6 with TRBJ2-2; possibly TRBD1 or TRBD2 for D (5 bases each). The CDR3 covers 14 residues. V was cut by 7 bases and J by 5 bases, with 14 bases left in between. Germline V gene lookup returns CDR1 MNHNY and CDR2 SVGAGI (reference sequence). The CDR3 DNA reads TGTGCCAGCAAAAACCAGGGAGAGACCGGGGAGCTGTTTTTT. Amino acid sequence: CASKNQGETGELFF.

The chain has TRBV18 and TRBJ1-2; D unclear. The CDR3 spans 13 residues. The germline V gene encodes CDR1 KGHSH and CDR2 LQKENI. Trimming stripped 3 bases from V and 4 bases from J, with 9 bases between. For the CDR3, the DNA is TGTGCCAGCTCACCCACAAATAGCTATGGCTACACCTTC. It encodes CASSPTNSYGYTF.

This rearrangement joins TRBV7-9 to TRBJ2-3, with D perhaps matching TRBD1 (5 bases). The V and J ends lost 2 bases and 2 bases respectively, with 8 bases between them. Germline assignment: CDR1 SEHNR and CDR2 FQNEAQ (reference sequence). The CDR3 is 14 residues long. CDR3: CASSLQGYTDTQYF. The CDR3, as DNA: TGTGCCAGCAGCTTACAGGGCTACACAGATACGCAGTATTTT.

This clonotype was counted many times. The germline gene is not matched at one end of the junction; a read error may be the cause. The CDR3 loop is CATRDSNTGELFF. CDR3 coding DNA: TGTGCCACCAGGGATTCGAACACCGGGGAGCTGTTTTTT. The V gene is TRBV24-1, the J gene TRBJ2-2; D is uncertain. Germline lookup yields CDR1 KGHDR and CDR2 SFDVKD. The length of the CDR3 is 13 residues.

This clonotype came up many times. The rearrangement joins TRBV4-1 to TRBJ1-5; 7 bases are a match to TRBD1. J gave up 7 bases and V 4 bases, and 7 bases lay outside the gene matches. Germline V gene data show CDR1 as MGHRA and CDR2 as YSYEKL. CDR3 length: 14 residues. The CDR3 DNA reads as TGCGCCAGCAGCCCTACAGGGGCGACGCAGCCCCAGCATTTT. It codes for CASSPTGATQPQHF.

This clonotype was observed a handful of times. The chain couples TRBV12-5 to TRBJ2-3; tentative D call: TRBD2 (5 bases). From germline, CDR1 is LGHNT and CDR2 FRNRAP. V lost 0 bases to trimming and J lost 2 bases, with 9 bases between them. The CDR3 contains 15 residues. The CDR3 protein is CASGLVLGNTDTQYF. DNA for the CDR3: TGTGCTAGTGGTTTGGTACTAGGTAACACAGATACGCAGTATTTT.

The chain has TRBV6-2 or TRBV6-3 and TRBJ1-1, with no clear D. The V end was cut by 1 base, the J end by 2 bases, with 2 bases between. The V gene's germline CDR1 is MNHEY and CDR2 SVGEGT. The CDR3 sequence is 12 residues long. The DNA of the CDR3 is TGTGCCAGCAGTTACTTTAACACTGAAGCTTTCTTT. This sequence encodes CASSYFNTEAFF.

In its sample, this clonotype was seen many times. The chain links TRBV28 to TRBJ2-2; TRBD1 might be the D (6 bases). There are 14 residues in the CDR3. Germline CDR1 reads MDHEN; CDR2 reads SYDVKM. The ends were cut back, 8 bases at V and 2 bases at J, with 12 bases in the middle. DNA of the CDR3: TGTGCCAGCGGAGGACAGTTAAACACCGGGGAGCTGTTTTTT. Translating gives CASGGQLNTGELFF. Full variable domain (rest looked up from reference TRBV28 and TRBJ2-2): DVKVTQSSRYLVKRTGEKVFLECVQDMDHENMFWYRQDPGLGLRLIYFSYDVKMKEKGDIPEGYSVSREKKERFSLILESASTNQTSMYLCASGGQLNTGELFFGEGSRLTVL.

This clonotype has a count of ten or more. The rearrangement uses TRBV6-1 and TRBJ1-1; D not certain. Trimming cost V 1 base and J 11 bases, with 17 bases left between them. Germline V gene data show CDR1 as MNHNS and CDR2 as SASEGT. The CDR3 contains 14 residues. CDR3 amino acids: CASSEVTDPPRAFF. CDR3 sequence (DNA): TGTGCCAGCAGTGAAGTCACAGATCCTCCCCGGGCTTTCTTT.

DNA of the CDR3: TGTGCCAGCAGTTTCGGCTCCAGGGTAAATGAGCAGTACTTC. Its translation: CASSFGSRVNEQYF. The rearrangement joins TRBV27 to TRBJ2-7; D may be TRBD1 (5 bases). With 3 bases removed from V and 7 bases from J, the gap between germline ends came to 16 bases. From germline, CDR1 is MNHEY and CDR2 SMNVEV (reference sequence). The CDR3 runs to 14 residues.

The table lists this clonotype with a few counts. V and J are TRBV5-4 and TRBJ1-1; 9 nucleotides align to TRBD1. The CDR3 contains 17 residues. V dropped 1 base and J dropped 3; count of bases not matched to a gene: 10. The germline V gene encodes CDR1 SGHNT and CDR2 YYREEE (reference sequence). The CDR3 loop is CASSLSQGARYDTEAFF. As DNA, the CDR3 is TGTGCCAGCAGCTTGTCACAGGGGGCTCGATATGACACTGAAGCTTTCTTT.

V is TRBV28 and J is TRBJ2-5; 8 nucleotides align to TRBD2. Germline V gene sequence: CDR1 MDHEN, CDR2 SYDVKM. The ends lost 7 bases at V and 1 base at J; junction bases unmatched: 11. The CDR3 runs to 16 residues. The CDR3: CASTPSGGRVQETQYF. The CDR3 bases are TGTGCCAGCACCCCGTCGGGGGGGAGGGTCCAAGAGACCCAGTACTTC.

This clonotype turned up a few times. V gene TRBV21-1 combines with J gene TRBJ1-2. TRBV21-1 is flagged as a pseudogene. The CDR3 extends over 12 amino acids. CDR3 in amino acids: CASSKAGFGYTF. CDR3 sequence (DNA): TGTGCCAGCAGCAAAGCTGGGTTTGGCTACACCTTC.

Ten or more counts support this clonotype. The chain recombines TRBV6-6 with TRBJ1-1, with D possibly being TRBD1 (5 bases). The V end lost 0 bases, the J end lost 7 bases, and 9 bases lay between the germline ends. Germline CDR1 MNHNY, CDR2 SVGAGI (reference sequence). The CDR3 covers 13 residues. CDR3 sequence reads: CASSYSGAVEAFF. The CDR3 region has the DNA TGTGCCAGCAGTTACTCAGGGGCTGTTGAAGCTTTCTTT.